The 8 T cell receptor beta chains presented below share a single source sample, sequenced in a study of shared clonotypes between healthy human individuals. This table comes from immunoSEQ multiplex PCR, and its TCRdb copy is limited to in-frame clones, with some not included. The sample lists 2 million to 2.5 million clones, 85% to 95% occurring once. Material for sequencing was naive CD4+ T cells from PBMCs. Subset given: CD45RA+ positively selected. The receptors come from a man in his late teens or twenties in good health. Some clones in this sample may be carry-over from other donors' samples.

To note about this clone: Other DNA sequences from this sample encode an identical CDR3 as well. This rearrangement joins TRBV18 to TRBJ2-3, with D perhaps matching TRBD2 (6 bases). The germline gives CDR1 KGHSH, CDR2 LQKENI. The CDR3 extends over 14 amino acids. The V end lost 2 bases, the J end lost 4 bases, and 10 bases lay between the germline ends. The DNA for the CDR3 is TGTGCCAGCTCACCAAGCTCGGGAGCAGATACGCAGTATTTT. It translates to CASSPSSGADTQYF.

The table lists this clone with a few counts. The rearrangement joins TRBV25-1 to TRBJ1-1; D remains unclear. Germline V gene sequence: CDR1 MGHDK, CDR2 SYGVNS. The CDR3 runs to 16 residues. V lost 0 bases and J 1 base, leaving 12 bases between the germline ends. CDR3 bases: TGTGCCAGCAGTGAATATCCCGCAGCAGGGAACACTGAAGCTTTCTTT. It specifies CASSEYPAAGNTEAFF.

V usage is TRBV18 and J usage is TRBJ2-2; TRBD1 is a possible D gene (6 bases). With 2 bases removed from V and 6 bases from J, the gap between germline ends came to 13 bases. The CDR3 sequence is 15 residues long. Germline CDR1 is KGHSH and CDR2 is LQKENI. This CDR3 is CASSPGGRDAGELFF. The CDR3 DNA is TGTGCCAGCTCACCAGGGGGCAGGGATGCCGGGGAGCTGTTTTTT.

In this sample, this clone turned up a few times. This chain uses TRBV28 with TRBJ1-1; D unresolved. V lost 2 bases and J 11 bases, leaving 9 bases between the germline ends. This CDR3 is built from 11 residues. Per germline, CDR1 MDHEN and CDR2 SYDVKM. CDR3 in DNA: TGTGCCAGCAGTTTACGGGGTCAGGCTTTCTTT. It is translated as CASSLRGQAFF. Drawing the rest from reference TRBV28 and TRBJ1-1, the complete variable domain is DVKVTQSSRYLVKRTGEKVFLECVQDMDHENMFWYRQDPGLGLRLIYFSYDVKMKEKGDIPEGYSVSREKKERFSLILESASTNQTSMYLCASSLRGQAFFGQGTRLTVV.

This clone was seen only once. This chain's CDR3 is CASSLDGRGEQPQHF. In nucleotides, the CDR3 is TGCGCCAGCAGCTTGGATGGCCGGGGGGAGCAGCCCCAGCATTTT. This rearrangement joins TRBV5-1 to TRBJ1-5, with D possibly TRBD1 on 5 matching bases. Germline values: CDR1 SGHRS, CDR2 YFSETQ. V shed 0 bases and J shed 7 bases, with 14 bases lying between them. There are 15 residues in the CDR3.

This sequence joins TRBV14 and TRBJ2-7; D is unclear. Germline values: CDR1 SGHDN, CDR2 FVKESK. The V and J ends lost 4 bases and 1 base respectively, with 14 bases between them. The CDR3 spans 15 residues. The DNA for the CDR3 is TGTGCCAGCAGCCCAGGTAGGGCCGGATCCTACGAGCAGTACTTC. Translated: CASSPGRAGSYEQYF.

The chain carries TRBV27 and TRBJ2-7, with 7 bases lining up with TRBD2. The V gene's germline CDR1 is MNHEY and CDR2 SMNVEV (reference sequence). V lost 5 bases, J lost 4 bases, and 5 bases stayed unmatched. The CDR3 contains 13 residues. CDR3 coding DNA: TGTGCCAGCAGTGTGAAGCGGGGTTACGAGCAGTACTTC. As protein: CASSVKRGYEQYF.

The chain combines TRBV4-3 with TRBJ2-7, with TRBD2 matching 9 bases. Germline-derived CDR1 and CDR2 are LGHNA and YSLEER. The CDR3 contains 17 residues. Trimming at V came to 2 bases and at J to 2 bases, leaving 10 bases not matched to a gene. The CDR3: CASSQSPGLASPYEQYF. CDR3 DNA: TGCGCCAGCAGCCAAAGTCCTGGACTAGCGTCACCCTACGAGCAGTACTTC.